This T cell receptor (beta chain) was observed in a study of molecular identifiers for immune sequencing clone quantification. Study summary: In the replicates, RNA derived from roughly 20,000 or 100,000 naive CD8 cells was divided into five parts, and four were sequenced. Study-level findings and limits: Sizes of highly expanded clones could be underestimated through identical TCRs sharing a barcode. Jurkat TCR RNA spiked in from one cell reportedly remained identifiable amid 970,000 or so naive cells. Whereas clones above 20 RNA copies held under 1% of naive-cell molecules, they held over 97% of effector molecules.

TCRdb itself ran the PCR reads through MiXCR, one entry per CDR3 protein. The sample carries about 8,300 distinct CDR3 sequences, roughly 33% recorded once. The CDR3 loop spans 13 amino acids. The V and J ends lost 8 bases and 4 bases respectively, with 11 bases between them. This clonotype turned up a few times. Antigen specificity is unknown. The sequenced sample consisted of naive CD8+ T cells from blood, with Jurkat cell RNA spiked in. Indicated subset: FACS-sorted CD8+CD4-CCR7+CD45RA+ naive T cells. This receptor was identified in a human donor in good health. Some libraries in this study had Jurkat cell RNA spiked in. The chain joins TRBV12-3 or TRBV12-4 to TRBJ2-2; D unclear. The CDR3 coding sequence is TGTGCCAGCCTCAATGCTGGCACCGGGGAGCTGTTTTTT. Amino acids: CASLNAGTGELFF.